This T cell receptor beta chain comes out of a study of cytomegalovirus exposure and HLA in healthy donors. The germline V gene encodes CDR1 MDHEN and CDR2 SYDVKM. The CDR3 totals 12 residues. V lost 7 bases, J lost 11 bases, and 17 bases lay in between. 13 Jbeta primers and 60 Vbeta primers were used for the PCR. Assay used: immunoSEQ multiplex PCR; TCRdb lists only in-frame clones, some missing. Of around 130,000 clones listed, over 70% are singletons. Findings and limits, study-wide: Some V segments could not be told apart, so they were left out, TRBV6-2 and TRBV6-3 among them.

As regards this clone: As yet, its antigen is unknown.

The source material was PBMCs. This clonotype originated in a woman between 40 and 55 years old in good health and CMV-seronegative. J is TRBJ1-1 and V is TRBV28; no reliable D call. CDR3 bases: TGTGCCAGCACCTCCGGTCAATCCTGGGCTTTCTTT. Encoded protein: CASTSGQSWAFF. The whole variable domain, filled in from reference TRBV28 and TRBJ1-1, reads DVKVTQSSRYLVKRTGEKVFLECVQDMDHENMFWYRQDPGLGLRLIYFSYDVKMKEKGDIPEGYSVSREKKERFSLILESASTNQTSMYLCASTSGQSWAFFGQGTRLTVV.